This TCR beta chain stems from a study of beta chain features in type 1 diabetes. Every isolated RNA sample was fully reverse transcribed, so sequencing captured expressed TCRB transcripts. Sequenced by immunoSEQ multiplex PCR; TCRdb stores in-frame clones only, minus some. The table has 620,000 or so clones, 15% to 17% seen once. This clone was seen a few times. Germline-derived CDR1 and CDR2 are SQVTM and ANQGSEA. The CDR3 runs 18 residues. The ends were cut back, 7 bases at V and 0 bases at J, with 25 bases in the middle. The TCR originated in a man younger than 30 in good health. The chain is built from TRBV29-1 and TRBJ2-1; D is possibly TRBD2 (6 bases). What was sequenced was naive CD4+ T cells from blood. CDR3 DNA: TGCAGCGCCCTCCGGATAGCAGGAGGGCCTTCCTCCTACAATGAGCAGTTCTTC. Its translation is CSALRIAGGPSSYNEQFF.